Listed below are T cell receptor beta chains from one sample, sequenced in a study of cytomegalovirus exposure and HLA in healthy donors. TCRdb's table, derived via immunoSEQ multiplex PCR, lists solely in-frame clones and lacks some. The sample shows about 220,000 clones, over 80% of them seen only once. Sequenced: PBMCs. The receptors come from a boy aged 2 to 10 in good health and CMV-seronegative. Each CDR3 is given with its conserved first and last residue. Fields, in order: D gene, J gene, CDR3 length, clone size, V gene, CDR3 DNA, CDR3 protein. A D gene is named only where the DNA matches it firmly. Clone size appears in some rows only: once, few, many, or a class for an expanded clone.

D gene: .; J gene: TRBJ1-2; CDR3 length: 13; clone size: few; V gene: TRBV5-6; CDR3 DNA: TGTGCCAGCAGCTCAACAGGGAACTATGGCTACACCTTC; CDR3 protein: CASSSTGNYGYTF
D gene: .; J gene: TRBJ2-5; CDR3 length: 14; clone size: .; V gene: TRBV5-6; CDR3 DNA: TGTGCCAGCAGCCCCCAATCGGGGGGCGGGACCCAGTACTTC; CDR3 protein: CASSPQSGGGTQYF
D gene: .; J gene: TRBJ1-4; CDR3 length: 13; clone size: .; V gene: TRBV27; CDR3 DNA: TGTGCCAGCAGTCCACACGTTAATGAAAAACTGTTTTTT; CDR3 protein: CASSPHVNEKLFF
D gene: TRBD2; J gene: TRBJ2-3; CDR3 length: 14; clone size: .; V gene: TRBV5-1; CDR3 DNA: TGCGCCAGCCACCTAGCGGGGAGCACAGATACGCAGTATTTT; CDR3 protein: CASHLAGSTDTQYF
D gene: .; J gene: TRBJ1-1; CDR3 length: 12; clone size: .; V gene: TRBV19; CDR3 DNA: TGTGCCAGTAGTATTGCCGGCACTGAAGCTTTCTTT; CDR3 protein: CASSIAGTEAFF
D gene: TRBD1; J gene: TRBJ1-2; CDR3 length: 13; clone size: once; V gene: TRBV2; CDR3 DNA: TGTGCCAGCAGTTTTGACAGGGATCGTGGCTACACCTTC; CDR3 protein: CASSFDRDRGYTF
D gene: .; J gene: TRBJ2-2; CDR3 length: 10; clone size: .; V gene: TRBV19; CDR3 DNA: TGTGCCAGTGCGGGCGGGGAGCTGTTTTTT; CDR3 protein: CASAGGELFF
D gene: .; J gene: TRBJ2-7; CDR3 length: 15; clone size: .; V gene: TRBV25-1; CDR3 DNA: TGTGCCAGCAGCTCAAGGGCCGGGGTCTCCTACGAGCAGTACTTC; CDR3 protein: CASSSRAGVSYEQYF
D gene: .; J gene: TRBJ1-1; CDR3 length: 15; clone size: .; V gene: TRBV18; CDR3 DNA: TGTGCCAGCTCACCTACCGGGAGTCGGGGCACTGAAGCTTTCTTT; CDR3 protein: CASSPTGSRGTEAFF
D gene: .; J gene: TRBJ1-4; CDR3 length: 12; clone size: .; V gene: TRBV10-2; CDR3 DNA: TGCGCCAGCAGTGAAGGGCAGGGTAAACTGTTTTTT; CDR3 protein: CASSEGQGKLFF